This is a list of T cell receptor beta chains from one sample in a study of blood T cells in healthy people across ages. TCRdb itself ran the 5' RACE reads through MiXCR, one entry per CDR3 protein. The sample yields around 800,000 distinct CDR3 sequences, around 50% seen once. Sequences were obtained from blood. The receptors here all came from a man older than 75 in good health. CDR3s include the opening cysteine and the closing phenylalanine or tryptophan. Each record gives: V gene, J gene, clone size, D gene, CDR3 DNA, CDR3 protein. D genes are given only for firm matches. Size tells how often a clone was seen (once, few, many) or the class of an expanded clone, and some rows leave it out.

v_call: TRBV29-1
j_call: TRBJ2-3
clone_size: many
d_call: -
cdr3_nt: TGCAGCGTTGAACTTGCGAACACAGATACGCAGTATTTT
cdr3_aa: CSVELANTDTQYF

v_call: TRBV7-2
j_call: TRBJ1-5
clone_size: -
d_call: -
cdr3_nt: TGTGCCAGCAGCTTAGCCGGGGGGCGGGGGCAGCCCCAGCATTTT
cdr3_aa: CASSLAGGRGQPQHF

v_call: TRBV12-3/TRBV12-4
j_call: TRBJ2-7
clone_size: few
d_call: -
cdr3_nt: TGTGCCAGCAGTTCCCCGATTCAGGGAGGCTACGAGCAGTACTTC
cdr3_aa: CASSSPIQGGYEQYF

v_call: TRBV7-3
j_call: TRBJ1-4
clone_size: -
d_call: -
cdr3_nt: TGTGCCAGCAGCTTACAGGGTCTGGCTAATGAAAAACTGTTTTTT
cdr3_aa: CASSLQGLANEKLFF

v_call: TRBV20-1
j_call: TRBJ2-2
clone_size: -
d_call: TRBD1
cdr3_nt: TGCAGTGCCGCCGGGACAGGGCCCACCGGGGAGCTGTTTTTT
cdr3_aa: CSAAGTGPTGELFF

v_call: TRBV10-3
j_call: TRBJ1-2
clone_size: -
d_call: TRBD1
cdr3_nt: TGTGCCATCAGTGACTCCTCCGTCCCGGGACAGGAGACCTATGGCTACACCTTC
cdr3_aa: CAISDSSVPGQETYGYTF

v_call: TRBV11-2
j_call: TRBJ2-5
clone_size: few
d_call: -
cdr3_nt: TGTGCCAGCAGCCCCGACCCACCTGCGGGGACCCAGTACTTC
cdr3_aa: CASSPDPPAGTQYF

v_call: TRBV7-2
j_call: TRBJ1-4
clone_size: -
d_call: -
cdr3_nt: TGTGCCAGCAGCTTATCACCGGGATTGCGAACTAATGAAAAACTGTTTTTT
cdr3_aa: CASSLSPGLRTNEKLFF

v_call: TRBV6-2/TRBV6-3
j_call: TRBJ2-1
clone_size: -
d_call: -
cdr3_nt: TGTGCCAGCAGCTCCGGGACAACAATTATACGTGAGCAGTTCTTC
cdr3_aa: CASSSGTTIIREQFF

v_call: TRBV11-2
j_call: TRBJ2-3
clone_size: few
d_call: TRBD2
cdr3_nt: TGTGCCAGCAGCCAAGGACTAGCGGGATGGGACGCAGATACGCAGTATTTT
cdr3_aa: CASSQGLAGWDADTQYF

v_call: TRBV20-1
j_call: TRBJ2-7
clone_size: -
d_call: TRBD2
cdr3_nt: TGCAGTGCAACCGGGGGGCTAGCGGGAGGTTTTTACGAGCAGTACTTC
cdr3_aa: CSATGGLAGGFYEQYF

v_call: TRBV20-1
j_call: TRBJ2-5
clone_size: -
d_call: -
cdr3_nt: TGCAGTGCGATACCGGGGAAGCAGGAGTGGCAGGTAGAGACCCAGTACTTC
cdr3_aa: CSAIPGKQEWQVETQYF

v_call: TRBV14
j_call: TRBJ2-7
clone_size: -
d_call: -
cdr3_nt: TGTGCCAGCAGCCCTCTGGGAGGTATCTCCGAGCAGTACTTC
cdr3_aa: CASSPLGGISEQYF

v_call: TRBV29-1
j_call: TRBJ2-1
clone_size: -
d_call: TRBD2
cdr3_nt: TGCAGCGTTTTTAGCGGGATGGGTTACAATGAGCAGTTCTTC
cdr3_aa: CSVFSGMGYNEQFF

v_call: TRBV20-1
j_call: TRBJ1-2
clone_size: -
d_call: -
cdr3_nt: TGCAGTGCCAAGGGGTCCGGGGGGGATGGTGGCGGCTACACCTTC
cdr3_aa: CSAKGSGGDGGGYTF

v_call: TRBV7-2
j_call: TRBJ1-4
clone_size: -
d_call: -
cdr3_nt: TGTGCCAGCAGCTCGACATTTAATCCGGAAAAACTGTTTTTT
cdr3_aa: CASSSTFNPEKLFF

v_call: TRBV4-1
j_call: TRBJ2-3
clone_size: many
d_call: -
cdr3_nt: TGCGCCAGCAGCCAATCAAAGGCAGGGGCAGGCACAGATACGCAGTATTTT
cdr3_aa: CASSQSKAGAGTDTQYF

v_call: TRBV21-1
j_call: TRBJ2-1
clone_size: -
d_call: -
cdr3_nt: TGTGCCAGCAGCAAAGCAAGGGTCCACAATGAGCAGTTCTTC
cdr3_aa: CASSKARVHNEQFF

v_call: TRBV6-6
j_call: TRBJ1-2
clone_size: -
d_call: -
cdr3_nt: TGTGCCAGCAGTTACCCTCGACGGGAAAACTATGGCTACACCTTC
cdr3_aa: CASSYPRRENYGYTF

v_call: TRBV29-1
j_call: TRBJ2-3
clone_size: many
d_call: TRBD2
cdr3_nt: TGCAGCGTCGCGAGCGGGATGGCGGATACGCAGTATTTT
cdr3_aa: CSVASGMADTQYF

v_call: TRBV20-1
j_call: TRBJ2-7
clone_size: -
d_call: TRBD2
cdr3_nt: TGCAGTGCTCCGCGCGGGACTAGCGGCTCCTACGAGCAGTACTTC
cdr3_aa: CSAPRGTSGSYEQYF

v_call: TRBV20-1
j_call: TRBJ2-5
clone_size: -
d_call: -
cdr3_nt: TGCAGTGCTAGAGATCCCACTAGGGCCCAGTACTTC
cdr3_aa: CSARDPTRAQYF

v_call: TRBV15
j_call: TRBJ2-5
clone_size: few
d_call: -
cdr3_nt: TGTGCCACCAGCAGGTATCGTATCGAGTCTCGGATAATCGGGCAGTACTTC
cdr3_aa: CATSRYRIESRIIGQYF

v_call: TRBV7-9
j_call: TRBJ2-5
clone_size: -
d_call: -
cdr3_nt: TGTGCCAGCAGCTCACAGTTAGCAGGGACCCAGTACTTC
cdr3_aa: CASSSQLAGTQYF

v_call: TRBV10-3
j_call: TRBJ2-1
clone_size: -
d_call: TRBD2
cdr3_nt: TGTGCCATCAGGGATAGCGGGGGCTCCTACAATGAGCAGTTCTTC
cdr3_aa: CAIRDSGGSYNEQFF

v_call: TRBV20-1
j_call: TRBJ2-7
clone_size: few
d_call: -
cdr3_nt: TGCAGTGCTAGGGTTGAGGGTTACGAGCAGTACTTC
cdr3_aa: CSARVEGYEQYF

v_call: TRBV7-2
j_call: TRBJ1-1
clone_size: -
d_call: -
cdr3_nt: TGTGCCAGCAGCGTAGCGTTTGGCAGGGAAGCTTTCTTT
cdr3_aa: CASSVAFGREAFF

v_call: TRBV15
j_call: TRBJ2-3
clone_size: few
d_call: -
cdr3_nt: TGTGCCACCAGACGAGATATAGCGAGCCGCACAGATACGCAGTATTTT
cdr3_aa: CATRRDIASRTDTQYF

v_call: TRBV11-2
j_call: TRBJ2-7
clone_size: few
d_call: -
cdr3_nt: TGTGCCAGCAGGGCACACTACGAGCAGTACTTC
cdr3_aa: CASRAHYEQYF

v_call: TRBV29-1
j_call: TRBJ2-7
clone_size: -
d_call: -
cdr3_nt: TGCAGCGTTGAAGATGGAAACCTCTCCTACGAGCAGTACTTC
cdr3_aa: CSVEDGNLSYEQYF

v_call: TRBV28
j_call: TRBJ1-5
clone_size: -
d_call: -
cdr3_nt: TGTGCCAGCAGTTCGCTGGACTTCAATCAGCCCCAGCATTTT
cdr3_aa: CASSSLDFNQPQHF

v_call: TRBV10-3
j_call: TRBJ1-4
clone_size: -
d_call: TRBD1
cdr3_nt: TGTGCCATCAGTTCGGGACAGGGACTAAATGAAAAACTGTTTTTT
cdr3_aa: CAISSGQGLNEKLFF

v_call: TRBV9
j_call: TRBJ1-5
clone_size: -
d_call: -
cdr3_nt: TGTGCCAGCAGCGTAGGGCAGGGAGCGGATCAGCCCCAGCATTTT
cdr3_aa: CASSVGQGADQPQHF

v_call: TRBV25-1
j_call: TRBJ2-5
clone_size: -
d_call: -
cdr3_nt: TGTGCCAGCAGTGATCTTAATAGGGTAGTAAATGAGCAGTACTTC
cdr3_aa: CASSDLNRVVNEQYF

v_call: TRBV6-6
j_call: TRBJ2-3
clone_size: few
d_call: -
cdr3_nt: TGTGCCAGCAGTTCACGCGGGACACTAGGCACAGATACGCAGTATTTT
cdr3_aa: CASSSRGTLGTDTQYF

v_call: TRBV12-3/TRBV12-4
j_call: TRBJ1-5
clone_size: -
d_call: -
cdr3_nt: TGTGCCAGCACCTCAAGCAATCAGCCCCAGCATTTT
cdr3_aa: CASTSSNQPQHF

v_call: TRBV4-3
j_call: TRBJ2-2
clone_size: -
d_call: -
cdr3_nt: TGCAGGAGGTCGAACACCGGGGAGCTGTTTTTT
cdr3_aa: CRRSNTGELFF

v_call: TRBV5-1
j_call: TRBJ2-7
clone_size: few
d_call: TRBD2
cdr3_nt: TGCGCCAGCAGTTTGGAGGGACTAGCGGGACTCGGCGAGCAGTACTTC
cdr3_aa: CASSLEGLAGLGEQYF

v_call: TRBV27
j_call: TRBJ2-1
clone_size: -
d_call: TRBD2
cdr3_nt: TGTGCCAGCACTGGACTAGCGGGAGATAAGCAGTTCTTC
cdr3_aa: CASTGLAGDKQFF

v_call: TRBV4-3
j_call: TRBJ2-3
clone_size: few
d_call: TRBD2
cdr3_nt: TGCGCCAGCAGCCAAGACAGCACTAGCGGGAGCTCAAATACGCAGTATTTT
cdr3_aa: CASSQDSTSGSSNTQYF

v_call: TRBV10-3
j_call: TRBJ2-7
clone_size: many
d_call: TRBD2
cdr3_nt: TGTGCCATCAGAGACGACAGAGGACTAGCGGGAGAGGACGAGCAGTACTTC
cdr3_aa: CAIRDDRGLAGEDEQYF

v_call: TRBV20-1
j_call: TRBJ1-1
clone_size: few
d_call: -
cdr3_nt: TGCAGTGCTAGAGATCTGGGAACCCTGGGCGCTGAAGCTTTCTTT
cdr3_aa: CSARDLGTLGAEAFF

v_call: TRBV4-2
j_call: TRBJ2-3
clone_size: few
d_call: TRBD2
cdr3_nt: TGTGCCAGCACCAGCGGGGGGACCACAGATACGCAGTATTTT
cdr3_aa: CASTSGGTTDTQYF

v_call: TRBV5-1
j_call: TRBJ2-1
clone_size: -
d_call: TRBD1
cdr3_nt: TGCGCCAGCAGCGCCTCGGGACAGGGAGGGTACAATGAGCAGTTCTTC
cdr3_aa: CASSASGQGGYNEQFF

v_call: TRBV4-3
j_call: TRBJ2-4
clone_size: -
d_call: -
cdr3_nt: TGCGCCAGCAGCCAATCCTCAGGGACCCAAAACATTCAGTACTTC
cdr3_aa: CASSQSSGTQNIQYF

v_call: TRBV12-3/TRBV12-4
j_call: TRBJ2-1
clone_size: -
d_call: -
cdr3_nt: TGTGCCAGCAGTTGGGGGACCCACGACAATGAGCGGTTCTTC
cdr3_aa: CASSWGTHDNERFF

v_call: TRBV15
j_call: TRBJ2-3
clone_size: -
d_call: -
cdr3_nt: TGTGCCACCAGCTCAGGGTTCACAGATACGCAGTATTTT
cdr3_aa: CATSSGFTDTQYF

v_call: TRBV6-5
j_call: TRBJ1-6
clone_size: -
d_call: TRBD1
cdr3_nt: TGTGCCAGCAGCCGAGCACAGGGGAGTAATTCACCCCTCCACTTT
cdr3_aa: CASSRAQGSNSPLHF

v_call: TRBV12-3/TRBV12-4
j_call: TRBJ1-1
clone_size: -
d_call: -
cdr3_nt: TGTGCCGGCAGACCCTCCCTGACAGGAAACACTGAAGCTTTCTTT
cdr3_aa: CAGRPSLTGNTEAFF

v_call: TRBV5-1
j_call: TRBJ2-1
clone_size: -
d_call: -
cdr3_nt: TGCGCCAGCAGCCCGCGGGGCTATTACAATGAGCAGTTCTTC
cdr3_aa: CASSPRGYYNEQFF